The source of this T cell receptor (beta chain) is a study of T cell responses to AZD1222 COVID-19 vaccine. Study in general: Second doses were pooled across both intervals (about 4 or about 12 weeks).

Sequencing used immunoSEQ multiplex PCR; TCRdb keeps in-frame clones, though not all of them. This sample yields approximately 200,000 clones, of which around 88% are seen a single time; approximately 8% belongs to the top ten. This CDR3 has 13 amino acids. The germline V gene has CDR1 LNHDA and CDR2 SQIVND (reference sequence). V shed 3 bases and J shed 6 bases, with 11 bases lying between them. The input for sequencing was peripheral blood, taken on day 0 of AZD1222 vaccination. The sequence was obtained from an adult in good health. The V call is TRBV19, the J call TRBJ1-1; D remains ambiguous. CDR3 nucleotides: TGTGCCAGTAGTATTGAGGTCCGGGCTGAAGCTTTCTTT. This gives the protein CASSIEVRAEAFF.